A single sample is the source of the 24 T cell receptor beta chains below, sequenced in a study of glioma-infiltrating T cells. Amplification of TCR alpha and beta CDR3 regions from RNA used iRepertoire nested multiplex PCR. In TCRdb, the multiplex PCR reads were re-called with MiXCR into one record per CDR3 protein. The sample gives 44,000 or so distinct CDR3 sequences, about 20% of which show up once; less than 7% is in the top ten. Input material: glioma tissue, nonneoplastic brain tissue, or PBMCs (not recorded which). These receptors originate from a human donor with low-grade glioma or glioblastoma, undergoing nonglioma brain surgery, or in good health (not recorded which).

On this clonotype: A much larger clone differs from this one at a single base, so this may be a read error. The chain carries TRBV10-1 and TRBJ2-3; 8 bases are shared with TRBD1. The length of the CDR3 is 15 residues. Per germline, CDR1 WNHNN and CDR2 SYGVQD (reference sequence). The CDR3 spells CASSDKDRELNTEYF. CDR3 nucleotides: TGCGCCAGCAGTGATAAGGACAGGGAGTTGAATACGGAGTATTTT.

This clonotype was recorded many times. The rearrangement links TRBV7-9 to TRBJ2-5; TRBD1 agrees at 9 bases. CDR1 and CDR2 (germline): SEHNR, FQNEAQ (reference sequence). The CDR3 spans 16 residues. Trimming took 5 bases from V and 1 from J; bases not matched to a gene: 8. The CDR3 DNA sequence: TGTGCCAGCAGCGAGTGGGACAGGGCCCTCCAAGAGACCCAGTACTTC. Translation gives CASSEWDRALQETQYF.

Many counts were recorded for this clonotype. V is TRBV20-1 and J is TRBJ2-3; no reliable D call. The CDR3 extends over 19 amino acids. Germline V gene data show CDR1 as DFQATT and CDR2 as SNEGSKA (reference sequence). Trimming removed 3 bases at V and 3 bases at J, with 28 bases between. Here the CDR3 DNA reads TGCAGTGCTAGTGGTCCTTTGACACCCCGTCACGCTGGGACAGATACGCAGTATTTT. Its protein is CSASGPLTPRHAGTDTQYF.

This clonotype was observed at least ten times. J is TRBJ1-1 and V is TRBV5-1, with 8 nucleotides matching TRBD1. The V segment lost 4 bases and the J segment 4 bases; nucleotides outside the gene matches: 6. The CDR3 covers 14 residues. In germline, CDR1 is SGHRS, CDR2 YFSETQ. The chain's CDR3 is CASSQDRVLTEAFF. CDR3 nucleotides: TGCGCCAGCAGCCAGGACAGGGTACTCACTGAAGCTTTCTTT.

This clonotype was counted many times. The rearrangement joins TRBV27 to TRBJ2-7; no clear D gene. CDR1 and CDR2 (germline): MNHEY, SMNVEV (reference sequence). This CDR3 contains 11 residues. V lost 5 bases and J lost 6, with 8 bases in between. The CDR3 loop reads CASSLPGEQYF. CDR3 DNA: TGTGCCAGCAGTCTTCCCGGCGAGCAGTACTTC.

This clonotype was seen ten or more times. The rearrangement links TRBV4-1 to TRBJ1-2; D is undetermined. The V and J ends lost 2 bases and 8 bases respectively, with 9 bases between them. The CDR3 is 12 residues long. The germline CDR1 and CDR2 sequences are MGHRA and YSYEKL. The CDR3 DNA sequence: TGCGCCAGCAGCCAACGGGGAAACGGCTACACCTTC. Protein: CASSQRGNGYTF.

The chain joins TRBV28 to TRBJ1-1; 7 nucleotides agree with TRBD1. V gave up 2 bases and J gave up 3 bases; unmatched junction bases: 3. The CDR3 extends over 14 amino acids. The V gene's germline CDR1 is MDHEN and CDR2 SYDVKM. The CDR3 loop reads CASSLGQDYTEAFF. CDR3 coding DNA: TGTGCCAGCAGTTTAGGACAGGACTACACTGAAGCTTTCTTT.

This clonotype was found many times. The CDR3 loop is CASARLDVEETQYF. As DNA, the CDR3 is TGTGCCAGCGCCAGGTTGGACGTTGAAGAGACCCAGTACTTC. The V gene is TRBV2, the J gene TRBJ2-5; no firm D call. CDR1 SNHLY and CDR2 FYNNEI come from the germline V gene. Trimming left V 8 bases short and J 3 bases short, with 16 bases between. The CDR3 is made up of 14 amino acids. Looking up the rest from reference TRBV2 and TRBJ2-5 gives the full variable domain: EPEVTQTPSHQVTQMGQEVILRCVPISNHLYFYWYRQILGQKVEFLVSFYNNEISEKSEIFDDQFSVERPDGSNFTLKIRSTKLEDSAMYFCASARLDVEETQYFGPGTRLLVL.

About this clonotype itself: The junction departs from the called germline gene at one end, perhaps through a read error. The J gene is TRBJ2-5, the V gene TRBV6-1; D unresolved. Germline V gene data show CDR1 as MNHNS and CDR2 as SASEGT. CDR3 size: 16 residues. The CDR3 DNA is TGTGCCCGCAGTGACTGGCCCCCCTCCCCGGGCGCGCCCCAGTCCTTC. Protein product: CARSDWPPSPGAPQSF.

This clonotype is classed as medium-sized (0.01 to 0.1%). This rearrangement joins TRBV20-1 to TRBJ1-1; TRBD1 matches at 8 bases. V trimming: 2 bases; J trimming: 0 bases; junction bases outside the gene matches: 2. The CDR3 sequence is 14 residues long. The germline CDR1 and CDR2 sequences are DFQATT and SNEGSKA (reference sequence). Here the CDR3 reads CSARKTGVNTEAFF. The CDR3 DNA sequence: TGCAGTGCTAGAAAGACAGGGGTGAACACTGAAGCTTTCTTT.

This clonotype was observed a few times. The rearrangement links TRBV29-1 to TRBJ1-2, with D tentatively TRBD1 (5 bases). The germline CDR1 and CDR2 sequences are SQVTM and ANQGSEA. The CDR3 contains 11 residues. V was shortened by 4 bases and J by 5 bases, with 8 bases between the two germline ends. CDR3 sequence: CSVVREYGYTF. DNA for the CDR3: TGCAGCGTTGTCAGGGAATATGGCTACACCTTC.

The chain employs TRBV7-9 and TRBJ2-3, with 8 bases that match TRBD2. J gave up 4 bases and V 6 bases, and 9 bases lay outside the gene matches. The CDR3 runs to 15 residues. Germline values: CDR1 SEHNR, CDR2 FQNEAQ (reference sequence). CDR3 in amino acids: CASSLSGGTADTQYF. In DNA form, the CDR3 reads TGTGCCAGCAGTCTCAGCGGGGGTACGGCAGATACGCAGTATTTT. The whole variable domain, remainder taken from reference TRBV7-9 and TRBJ2-3, is DTGVSQNPRHKITKRGQNVTFRCDPISEHNRLYWYRQTLGQGPEFLTYFQNEAQLEKSRLLSDRFSAERPKGSFSTLEIQRTEQGDSAMYLCASSLSGGTADTQYFGPGTRLTVL.

Within the sample, this clonotype is medium-sized. The chain employs TRBV25-1 and TRBJ2-1; 9 bases map to TRBD1. Trimming took 2 bases from V and 4 from J; bases not matched to a gene: 3. The CDR3 runs 15 residues. Germline V gene lookup returns CDR1 MGHDK and CDR2 SYGVNS. The CDR3 nucleotides read TGTGCCAGCAGTGAAACAGGGGGCGCGTACAATGAGCAGTTCTTC. Translating it yields CASSETGGAYNEQFF. Combining the CDR3 with reference TRBV25-1 and TRBJ2-1 gives the whole variable domain EADIYQTPRYLVIGTGKKITLECSQTMGHDKMYWYQQDPGMELHLIHYSYGVNSTEKGDLSSESTVSRIRTEHFPLTLESARPSHTSQYLCASSETGGAYNEQFFGPGTRLTVL.

In this sample, this clonotype turned up a few times. The chain combines TRBV29-1 with TRBJ2-7; D remains unclear. The CDR3 is made up of 13 amino acids. The V end was cut by 5 bases, the J end by 2 bases, with 13 bases between. Germline V CDR1 and CDR2: SQVTM, ANQGSEA. CDR3 sequence reads: CSVSKGPPYEQYF. The CDR3 coding sequence is TGCAGCGTTTCAAAGGGTCCCCCCTACGAGCAGTACTTC.

With regard to this clonotype: With a much larger clone just one base away, this may be a read error. CDR3 coding DNA: TGTGCCAGCAGCCGAGTAACTAACTATGGCTACACCTTC. It is translated as CASSRVTNYGYTF. This chain joins TRBV12-3 or TRBV12-4 and TRBJ1-2; D unclear. Trimming pared 6 bases from V and 0 bases from J, leaving 8 bases between. The CDR3 length is 13 residues.

The chain has TRBV12-5 and TRBJ2-5; tentative D call: TRBD2 (5 bases). CDR1 and CDR2 (germline): LGHNT, FRNRAP. Trimming took off 3 bases at V and 1 base at J, with 18 bases between the two ends. This CDR3 has 17 residues. CDR3 protein: CASGFQTRNALQETQYF. For the CDR3, the DNA is TGTGCTAGTGGTTTCCAAACTAGGAATGCTCTCCAAGAGACCCAGTACTTC.

This clonotype was detected many times. The chain combines TRBV7-9 with TRBJ1-5; D gene unclear. The length of the CDR3 is 12 residues. Germline CDR1 SEHNR, CDR2 FQNEAQ (reference sequence). Trimming removed 1 base from V and 5 bases from J, with 3 bases in between. This chain's CDR3 is CASSLDDQPQHF. As DNA, the CDR3 is TGTGCCAGCAGCTTAGACGATCAGCCCCAGCATTTT.

Regarding this clonotype: This may stem from a read error, because a much larger clone lies one nucleotide away. This chain connects TRBV28 to TRBJ2-7; D is unclear. In germline, CDR1 is MDHEN, CDR2 SYDVKM. The CDR3 runs 11 residues. Here the CDR3 DNA reads TGTGCCTGCAGTCTGGGATACGAGCAGTACTTC. This gives the protein CACSLGYEQYF.

This clonotype was seen ten or more times. The chain recombines TRBV28 with TRBJ2-7; D remains unclear. Trimming shortened V by 8 bases and J by 0 bases, and 14 bases separated the two germline ends. Germline V lookup: CDR1 MDHEN, CDR2 SYDVKM. The CDR3 covers 14 residues. The CDR3 region has the DNA TGTGCCAGCCACGCGTACGATCACTCCTACGAGCAGTACTTC. Translated: CASHAYDHSYEQYF.

This clonotype was detected ten times or more. The rearrangement joins TRBV7-2 to TRBJ2-3; 14 positions match TRBD2. Germline V lookup: CDR1 SGHTA, CDR2 FQGNSA. V shed 5 bases and J 4 bases; nucleotides not matched to a gene: 5. The CDR3 loop spans 16 amino acids. CDR3 loop: CASSVTTSGGADTQYF. DNA of the CDR3: TGTGCCAGCAGCGTAACGACTAGCGGGGGGGCAGATACGCAGTATTTT.

V usage is TRBV28 and J usage is TRBJ1-5; D gene uncertain. Germline values: CDR1 MDHEN, CDR2 SYDVKM. The CDR3 extends over 15 amino acids. Trimming took 4 bases from V and 2 from J, leaving 12 bases between them. The CDR3 sequence is CASSSGGIGNQPQHF. The DNA of the CDR3 is TGTGCCAGCAGTTCGGGCGGTATTGGCAATCAGCCCCAGCATTTT.

This clonotype was counted only a few times. The chain carries TRBV5-1 and TRBJ2-3, with D uncertain. V was clipped by 0 bases and J by 3 bases, with 14 bases between them. Germline CDR1 and CDR2: SGHRS and YFSETQ. The CDR3 sequence is 16 residues long. The CDR3 spells CASSLDGNGLTDTQYF. The CDR3 DNA reads TGCGCCAGCAGCTTGGATGGCAACGGGTTGACAGATACGCAGTATTTT.

V usage is TRBV7-2 and J usage is TRBJ2-1, with 11 nucleotides matching TRBD2. CDR1 SGHTA and CDR2 FQGNSA come from the germline V gene. The CDR3 is 14 residues long. J gave up 8 bases and V 0 bases, and 0 bases lay outside the gene matches. DNA of the CDR3: TGTGCCAGCAGCTTAGCTAGCGGGGGGGATGAGCAGTTCTTC. Its translation: CASSLASGGDEQFF.

At least ten counts were recorded for this clonotype. V and J are TRBV20-1 and TRBJ2-7; 7 bases are shared with TRBD1. Germline V lookup: CDR1 DFQATT, CDR2 SNEGSKA (reference sequence). The CDR3 length is 12 residues. J lost 3 bases, V lost 6 bases, and 5 bases had no gene match. CDR3 bases: TGCAGTGCCTACGGACAGGACTACGAGCAGTACGTC. Encoded protein: CSAYGQDYEQYV.